The subject of this entry is one T cell receptor (beta chain). Its specificity is unknown. This sample is part of a study of T-cell reconstitution after alpha-beta-depleted transplantation in children. This sample's TCRbeta library carried unique molecular identifier barcodes. TCRdb reanalysed the PCR reads using MiXCR and keeps one entry per CDR3 protein. The table records about 590,000 distinct CDR3 sequences, 10% to 15% of them present only once. Study results and limitations: Several patients had high TCRbeta diversity at day 60; it came from surviving recipient T cells and thymic progenitors. Most T-cell counts and diversity one year after the transplant came from T cells that were newly produced.

V lost 3 bases and J 4 bases, leaving 12 bases between the germline ends. The CDR3 has 13 amino acids. Germline-derived CDR1 and CDR2 are DFQATT and SNEGSKA (reference sequence). The material sequenced was PBMCs, mostly from graft donor cells, taken 360 days after TCRalphabeta/CD19-depleted stem cell transplant. The clonotype originates from a male patient younger than 18 who had a stem cell transplant for acute myeloid leukemia, so the T cells may come from the graft donor. The rearrangement links TRBV20-1 to TRBJ2-5; D unclear. The CDR3 region has the DNA TGCAGTGCTAGGGTTCCCGGCGCAGAGACCCAGTACTTC. This gives the protein CSARVPGAETQYF.